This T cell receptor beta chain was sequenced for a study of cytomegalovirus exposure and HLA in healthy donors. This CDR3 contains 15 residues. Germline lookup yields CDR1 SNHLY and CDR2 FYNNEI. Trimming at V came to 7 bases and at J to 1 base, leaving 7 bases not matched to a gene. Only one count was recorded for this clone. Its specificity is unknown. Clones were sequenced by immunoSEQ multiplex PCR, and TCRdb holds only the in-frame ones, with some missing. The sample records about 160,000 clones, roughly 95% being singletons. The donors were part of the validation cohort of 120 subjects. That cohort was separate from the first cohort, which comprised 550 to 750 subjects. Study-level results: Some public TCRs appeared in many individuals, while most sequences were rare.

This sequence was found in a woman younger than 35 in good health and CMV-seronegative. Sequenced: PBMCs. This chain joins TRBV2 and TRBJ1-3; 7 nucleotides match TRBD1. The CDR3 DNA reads TGTGCCAGCACCGGGGACAGAAGTTCTGGAAACACCATATATTTT. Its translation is CASTGDRSSGNTIYF.